This TCR beta chain was captured by sequencing in a study of T cells expressing NK-cell markers (TCRdb year 2020). General notes on the study: In sorted CD3+CD56+NKG2C+, CD3+CD56+NKG2C- and CD3+CD56-NKG2C+ T-cell subsets from several donors, TCR beta-chain repertoires were profiled. Of the eight sequenced donors, seven were found to be HCMV-seropositive and one was found to be HCMV-seronegative. The libraries were sequenced on Illumina HiSeq 2000/2500, MiSeq or NextSeq, producing 2 x 150 bp reads. Randomly selected healthy volunteers, three men and five women, were used as the eight sequenced donors. General study outcomes and caveats: For roughly 6 donors, the dominant CD3+CD56+NKG2C+ clonotypes were among the top 10 CD8+ clonotypes and accounted for 1.0-7.0% of CD8+ T cells. Those dominant clonotypes were again the most abundant among CD3+CD56-NKG2C+ cells in four donors, at roughly 25-60.1%. Whether the expanded NKG2C-expressing T cell clones were specific for HCMV antigens remained unclear.

Sequencing took place on an Illumina HiSeq 2000. The TCR beta cDNA libraries were made using 5'RACE template switching, a step that added both a universal primer site and unique molecular identifiers. cDNA synthesis was primed from the TCR beta constant segment, followed by two successive PCR amplification steps. On the study's bioinformatics: Reads were demultiplexed and grouped by UMI with MIGEC, and clonotypes were assembled and quantified with MiTCR. Only TCR cDNA sequences supported by at least two reads were kept to exclude erroneous sequences. Downstream repertoire analysis used the tcR package, and clonotypes were matched across fractions by CDR3 nucleotide sequence plus V segment. VDJmatch was used to annotate antigen specificity against VDJdb, with one amino acid substitution in CDR3 permitted. The reads, reprocessed by TCRdb, yield one row per CDR3 protein sequence and no DNA. These V and J calls derive from TCRdb rather than the authors' analysis. The table held for this sample gives about 460,000 distinct CDR3 sequences. Approximately 1.5% of the sample comes from the top ten.

A note on this clonotype: Its binding antigen is unknown.

Per the germline V gene (reference sequence), LGHDT is the CDR1 and YNNKEL is the CDR2. Reading from cysteine to phenylalanine, the CDR3 counts 14 amino acids. DNA is not recorded here. HCMV-specific IgG was detected in serum with a commercial ELISA kit to determine HCMV serostatus. Ficoll density gradient centrifugation was used to isolate peripheral blood mononuclear cells from blood. Sequencing was performed on blood T cells: a sorted CD56 or NKG2C T cell subset, CD4+ or CD8+ T cells, or bulk PBMC T cells (not recorded which). The receptor's source is a woman aged 50 to 60 in good health. Donor details come from another sample of the same person, matched by shared clones. The rearranged chain carries TRBV3-1 and TRBJ2-5; TCRdb names TRBD2, which stays unverified in the absence of DNA. CDR3 protein: CASSQGPAEETQYF.